The 27 T cell receptor beta chains in this list originate from one sample, sequenced in a study of cytomegalovirus exposure and HLA in healthy donors. 13 Jbeta primers and 60 Vbeta primers were used for the PCR. The data were produced by immunoSEQ multiplex PCR, yet TCRdb's version contains in-frame clones alone and is incomplete. The sample shows fewer than 150,000 clones, 75% to 90% of them seen only once. What was sequenced was PBMCs. Receptors were obtained from a young woman in good health and CMV-seropositive.

This clone was detected a few times. This chain connects TRBV9 to TRBJ1-3; 9 bases agree with TRBD1. Germline V gives CDR1 SGDLS, CDR2 YYNGEE. The CDR3 has 13 residues. With 4 bases clipped from V and 7 bases from J, the junction kept 3 bases outside the gene matches. In nucleotides, the CDR3 is TGTGCCAGCAGCCTACAGGGGGCTAACACCATATATTTT. This codes for CASSLQGANTIYF.

The chain uses TRBV29-1 and TRBJ2-1; 10 bases agree with TRBD2. This CDR3 region has 15 residues. Per germline, CDR1 SQVTM and CDR2 ANQGSEA. Unmatched junction bases numbered 8, after V lost 4 bases and J lost 5 bases. The CDR3 DNA reads as TGCAGCGTTGCTCAGTCTAGCGGGAGAAACAATGAGCAGTTCTTC. Protein product: CSVAQSSGRNNEQFF.

The chain carries TRBV4-2 and TRBJ2-7; 7 bases fit TRBD2. The V segment lost 0 bases and the J segment 2 bases; nucleotides outside the gene matches: 4. The CDR3 length is 15 residues. Germline lookup yields CDR1 LGHNA and CDR2 YNFKEQ. DNA of the CDR3: TGTGCCAGCAGCCAAGAACAGCGGGGCGCCTACGAGCAGTACTTC. Protein product: CASSQEQRGAYEQYF.

The chain couples TRBV13 to TRBJ2-1; 7 bases match TRBD2. The CDR3 runs to 15 residues. V trimming: 0 bases; J trimming: 9 bases; junction bases outside the gene matches: 8. From germline, CDR1 is PRHDT and CDR2 FYEKMQ (reference sequence). CDR3: CASSLGRTRRVEQFF. The CDR3 coding sequence is TGTGCCAGCAGCTTAGGTCGGACTAGAAGGGTTGAGCAGTTCTTC.

The V and J genes are TRBV11-2 and TRBJ2-3; D is uncertain. The germline V gene encodes CDR1 SGHAT and CDR2 FQNNGV. CDR3 size: 13 residues. V shed 1 base and J shed 6 bases, with 8 bases lying between them. CDR3 residues: CASSLGAEDTQYF. The CDR3 DNA is TGTGCCAGCAGCTTAGGGGCAGAGGATACGCAGTATTTT.

J is TRBJ2-2 and V is TRBV6-1; 11 positions match TRBD2. This CDR3 spans 15 amino acids. Per germline, CDR1 MNHNS and CDR2 SASEGT. V shed 7 bases, J shed 6 bases, and the junction held 7 bases outside the gene matches. The CDR3 bases are TGTGCCAGCACGGCGATAGCGGGGGGGTCCGGGGAGCTGTTTTTT. The encoded protein is CASTAIAGGSGELFF.

V gene TRBV2 combines with J gene TRBJ1-5; tentatively, D is TRBD1 (5 bases). CDR3 length: 13 amino acids. V gave up 5 bases and J gave up 3 bases, with 8 bases separating them. Germline values: CDR1 SNHLY, CDR2 FYNNEI. CDR3 sequence reads: CASSYRINQPQHF. The DNA for the CDR3 is TGTGCCAGCAGTTACAGGATCAATCAGCCCCAGCATTTT.

Points on this clone: At one boundary the junction diverges from the germline segment, which might be a read error. The rearrangement links TRBV2 to TRBJ1-6, with D maybe TRBD1 (6 bases). The length of the CDR3 is 13 residues. Germline CDR1 reads SNHLY; CDR2 reads FYNNEI. CDR3 nucleotides: TGTGCCAGCGGTGAATTAGTATCAGGGGTCCTCCACTTT. Residues: CASGELVSGVLHF.

To note about this clone: The sample has other DNA sequences that encode this CDR3 too. This rearrangement joins TRBV5-1 to TRBJ1-1; 8 bases match TRBD1. From germline, CDR1 is SGHRS and CDR2 YFSETQ. The junction had 5 bases not matched to a gene; V was cut back by 2 bases and J by 5 bases. This CDR3 comprises 14 residues. The CDR3 protein is CASSFDRGNTEAFF. The CDR3 DNA reads as TGCGCCAGCAGCTTTGACAGGGGCAATACTGAAGCTTTCTTT.

The chain carries TRBV18 and TRBJ2-1; 8 bases match TRBD2. This CDR3 comprises 15 residues. Germline-derived CDR1 and CDR2 are KGHSH and LQKENI. Losses at the gene ends were 2 bases for V and 5 bases for J; bases not matched to a gene: 5. Here the CDR3 DNA reads TGTGCCAGCTCACCAACTAGCGGATCTAACAATGAGCAGTTCTTC. Protein: CASSPTSGSNNEQFF. Variable domain in full (rest from reference TRBV18 and TRBJ2-1): NAGVMQNPRHLVRRRGQEARLRCSPMKGHSHVYWYRQLPEEGLKFMVYLQKENIIDESGMPKERFSAEFPKEGPSILRIQQVVRGDSAAYFCASSPTSGSNNEQFFGPGTRLTVL.

The CDR3 nucleotides are TGTGCCAGCACGGGGGCGGGAGGTGCCTACAATGAGCAGTTCTTC. This encodes CASTGAGGAYNEQFF. The chain joins TRBV6-1 to TRBJ2-1, with 8 positions matching TRBD2. Germline CDR1 reads MNHNS; CDR2 reads SASEGT. Trimming at V came to 7 bases and at J to 2 bases, leaving 7 bases not matched to a gene. CDR3 length equals 15 residues.

V usage is TRBV28 and J usage is TRBJ2-5, with a possible D match to TRBD2 (5 bases). The CDR3 sequence is 14 residues long. The V gene lost 9 bases and the J gene lost 0 bases, with 14 bases spanning the gap. Germline CDR1 and CDR2: MDHEN and SYDVKM. The CDR3 coding sequence is TGTGCCAGGTGGGAGCCCCTGTACCAAGAGACCCAGTACTTC. Protein: CARWEPLYQETQYF.

The chain recombines TRBV4-1 with TRBJ1-2; unclear D gene. Per germline, CDR1 MGHRA and CDR2 YSYEKL. The CDR3 loop spans 13 amino acids. V shed 4 bases and J shed 8 bases, with 14 bases lying between them. CDR3 sequence reads: CASSPSGSGGYTF. DNA for the CDR3: TGCGCCAGCAGCCCTTCCGGGTCCGGGGGCTACACCTTC.

The chain links TRBV18 to TRBJ2-3, with 10 bases fitting TRBD2. The germline V gene encodes CDR1 KGHSH and CDR2 LQKENI. V shed 5 bases and J 5 bases; nucleotides not matched to a gene: 7. The CDR3 has 15 residues. CDR3 residues: CASSALAGVQDTQYF. In DNA form, the CDR3 reads TGTGCCAGCTCAGCTCTAGCGGGAGTGCAAGATACGCAGTATTTT.

The chain links TRBV5-6 to TRBJ1-5; tentatively, D is TRBD1 (5 bases). Trimming removed 4 bases from V and 5 bases from J, with 13 bases in between. Germline V gives CDR1 SGHDT, CDR2 YYEEEE. The CDR3 runs to 14 residues. The CDR3 nucleotides read TGTGCCAGCAGCCCCGGGCCGGGGGATCAGCCCCAGCATTTT. Amino acid sequence: CASSPGPGDQPQHF.

V usage is TRBV7-9 and J usage is TRBJ1-1; TRBD1 aligns across 8 bases. The CDR3 length is 16 residues. V gave up 3 bases and J gave up 5 bases; unmatched junction bases: 11. Germline CDR1 is SEHNR and CDR2 is FQNEAQ (reference sequence). Written as DNA, the CDR3 is TGTGCCAGCAGCTTTCGCGAAGGACAGGGAAGTACTGAAGCTTTCTTT. It codes for CASSFREGQGSTEAFF.

The chain carries TRBV18 and TRBJ1-3, with D possibly TRBD1 on 5 matching bases. Germline V gene lookup returns CDR1 KGHSH and CDR2 LQKENI. Deletions cut 2 bases from V and 4 bases from J, with 9 bases between. This CDR3 spans 14 amino acids. In DNA form, the CDR3 reads TGTGCCAGCTCACCAGGGGCAGGAGGAAACACCATATATTTT. It encodes CASSPGAGGNTIYF. Combining the CDR3 with reference TRBV18 and TRBJ1-3 gives the whole variable domain NAGVMQNPRHLVRRRGQEARLRCSPMKGHSHVYWYRQLPEEGLKFMVYLQKENIIDESGMPKERFSAEFPKEGPSILRIQQVVRGDSAAYFCASSPGAGGNTIYFGEGSWLTVV.

The V gene is TRBV7-8, the J gene TRBJ2-2, with D perhaps matching TRBD1 (6 bases). The germline CDR1 and CDR2 sequences are SGHVS and FQNEAQ. V was pared by 6 bases and J by 0 bases, with 17 bases between. This CDR3 has 17 amino acids. The CDR3: CASSPTVGASNTGELFF. The CDR3 region has the DNA TGTGCCAGCAGTCCAACGGTGGGGGCGTCGAACACCGGGGAGCTGTTTTTT.

The J gene is TRBJ2-1, the V gene TRBV10-2; the match to TRBD2 covers 8 bases. Germline-derived CDR1 and CDR2 are WSHSY and SAAADI. CDR3 length: 16 amino acids. V gave up 9 bases and J gave up 1 base; unmatched junction bases: 11. CDR3 sequence (DNA): TGCGCCAGTTCTGGGCCGAGCGGGAGATCCTACAATGAGCAGTTCTTC. It yields the protein CASSGPSGRSYNEQFF.

The chain couples TRBV18 to TRBJ2-1; D is possibly TRBD2 (5 bases). Germline V gene sequence: CDR1 KGHSH, CDR2 LQKENI. The CDR3 totals 11 residues. Trimming removed 3 bases from V and 13 bases from J, with 10 bases in between. CDR3 amino acids: CASSPGLLQFF. The CDR3 DNA follows: TGTGCCAGCTCACCCGGACTCCTACAGTTCTTC.

The V gene is TRBV28, the J gene TRBJ2-7; D is perhaps TRBD1 (5 bases). Germline V gene sequence: CDR1 MDHEN, CDR2 SYDVKM. V was pared by 4 bases and J by 5 bases, with 9 bases between. The CDR3 sequence is 12 residues long. CDR3 in amino acids: CASSSFRDEQYF. The CDR3, as DNA: TGTGCCAGCAGTTCCTTCAGGGACGAGCAGTACTTC.

The chain uses TRBV6-5 and TRBJ1-2; TRBD1 agrees at 8 bases. J lost 6 bases, V lost 2 bases, and 2 bases had no gene match. The germline gives CDR1 MNHEY, CDR2 SVGAGI. The CDR3 runs to 13 residues. The CDR3 here is CASSYLTGDGYTF. The CDR3 region has the DNA TGTGCCAGCAGTTACCTGACAGGGGATGGCTACACCTTC.

The gene calls are TRBV28 and TRBJ1-2; no reliable D call. This CDR3 contains 13 residues. Germline lookup yields CDR1 MDHEN and CDR2 SYDVKM. V was trimmed by 11 bases and J by 6 bases, leaving 19 bases between them. CDR3 coding DNA: TGTGCCGTCCTACCCTGGGAGCTAAATGGCTACACCTTC. Its protein is CAVLPWELNGYTF.

This sequence joins TRBV15 and TRBJ2-7, with TRBD1 as a possible D gene (6 bases). Trimming removed 3 bases from V and 2 bases from J, with 11 bases in between. CDR3 length equals 14 residues. Germline CDR1 is LNHNV and CDR2 is YYDKDF (reference sequence). The CDR3, as DNA: TGTGCCACCAGCAGGCTACAGGGCCCCTACGAGCAGTACTTC. It is translated as CATSRLQGPYEQYF.

The V gene is TRBV5-1, the J gene TRBJ1-5, with D possibly matching TRBD1 (5 bases). Germline CDR1 SGHRS, CDR2 YFSETQ. With 2 bases removed from V and 6 bases from J, the gap between germline ends came to 12 bases. The CDR3 length is 14 residues. Written as DNA, the CDR3 is TGCGCCAGCAGCTTAGACGGGGGGGGTCAGCCCCAGCATTTT. It yields the protein CASSLDGGGQPQHF.

This clone showed up just once. The chain couples TRBV5-1 to TRBJ1-2; D ambiguous. V lost 0 bases and J 5 bases, leaving 8 bases between the germline ends. CDR1 and CDR2 from the germline V gene are SGHRS and YFSETQ. This CDR3 contains 13 residues. In DNA form, the CDR3 reads TGCGCCAGCAGCTTGGGTCGGGTATATGGCTACACCTTC. Its protein product is CASSLGRVYGYTF. Full variable domain (remainder filled in from reference TRBV5-1 and TRBJ1-2): KAGVTQTPRYLIKTRGQQVTLSCSPISGHRSVSWYQQTPGQGLQFLFEYFSETQRNKGNFPGRFSGRQFSNSRSEMNVSTLELGDSALYLCASSLGRVYGYTFGSGTRLTVV.

This clone was counted a single time. The gene calls are TRBV7-9 and TRBJ1-1, with D unresolved. The CDR3 totals 12 residues. Per germline, CDR1 SEHNR and CDR2 FQNEAQ (reference sequence). Trimming stripped 4 bases from V and 8 bases from J, with 11 bases between. Here the CDR3 DNA reads TGTGCCAGCAGCTCTACGCTCCGGGAAGCTTTCTTT. Protein sequence: CASSSTLREAFF.